The clone carrying this T cell receptor (beta chain) was observed a handful of times. The data belong to a study of cytomegalovirus exposure and HLA in healthy donors. Germline loops: CDR1 SGDLS, CDR2 YYNGEE. Trimming cost V 4 bases and J 2 bases; bases outside gene matches: 5. This CDR3 is 15 amino acids long. Vbeta (60) and Jbeta (13) primers were used in the PCR. The assay was immunoSEQ multiplex PCR, and TCRdb's table has in-frame clones only and misses some. The sample lists roughly 130,000 clones, 66% occurring once. This sequence originates from a man aged 18 to 35 in good health and CMV-seronegative. The sample consisted of PBMCs. The V call is TRBV9, the J call TRBJ2-3; 9 bases align to TRBD2. CDR3 in amino acids: CASSWTSASTDTQYF. DNA of the CDR3: TGTGCCAGCAGCTGGACTAGCGCATCCACAGATACGCAGTATTTT.